This T cell receptor beta chain was recorded in a study of T-cell memory formation after mild COVID-19. Study-level background: Most TCR clusters belonged to a single donor. General study findings and limits: While clones contracting from day 15 to 85 were balanced between CD4 and CD8, later expanders leaned CD4+. A subset of responding clones appeared in pre-infection memory, suggesting cross-reactive memory joined.

Germline CDR1 reads SGHRS; CDR2 reads YFSETQ. This CDR3 contains 15 residues. The J segment lost 3 bases and the V segment lost 4 bases, leaving 9 bases of the junction unmatched. The authors produced TCR alpha and TCR beta cDNA libraries with sample barcodes and UMIs by 5'RACE using constant-segment primers. TCRdb reanalysed the 5' RACE reads using MiXCR and keeps one entry per CDR3 protein. The table lists over 350,000 distinct CDR3 sequences, about 16% of them singletons, with around a fifth in the top ten. A remark on this clonotype: Its antigen is not identified.

Sequenced sample: PBMCs or a T cell subset sorted from them (not recorded which). This clonotype was sampled from a man aged 18 to 29 who had mild COVID-19 (a few samples of this study predate the infection). Cell type and time point are not known. The V call is TRBV5-1, the J call TRBJ2-7, with 8 bases identical to TRBD1. The CDR3, as DNA: TGCGCCAGCAGCGCCTCCGGGACAGGACTCTACGAGCAGTACTTC. Protein product: CASSASGTGLYEQYF. The whole variable domain, remainder taken from reference TRBV5-1 and TRBJ2-7, is KAGVTQTPRYLIKTRGQQVTLSCSPISGHRSVSWYQQTPGQGLQFLFEYFSETQRNKGNFPGRFSGRQFSNSRSEMNVSTLELGDSALYLCASSASGTGLYEQYFGPGTRLTVT.